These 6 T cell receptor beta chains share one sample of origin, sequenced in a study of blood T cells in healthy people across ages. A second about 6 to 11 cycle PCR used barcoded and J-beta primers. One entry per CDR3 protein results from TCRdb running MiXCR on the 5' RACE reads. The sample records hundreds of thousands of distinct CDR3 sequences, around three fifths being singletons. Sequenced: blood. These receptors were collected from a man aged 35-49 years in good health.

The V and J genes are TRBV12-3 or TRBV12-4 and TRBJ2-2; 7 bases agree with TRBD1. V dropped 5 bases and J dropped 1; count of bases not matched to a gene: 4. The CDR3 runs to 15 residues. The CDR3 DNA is TGTGCCAGCAGTGGGGACAGACAGAACACCGGGGAGCTGTTTTTT. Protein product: CASSGDRQNTGELFF.

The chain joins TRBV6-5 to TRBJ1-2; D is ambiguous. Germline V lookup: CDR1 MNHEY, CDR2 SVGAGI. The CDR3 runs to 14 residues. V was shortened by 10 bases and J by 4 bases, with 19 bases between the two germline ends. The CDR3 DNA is TGTGCCACACGGACTGGGAGTGAGGGCTATGGCTACACCTTC. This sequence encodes CATRTGSEGYGYTF.

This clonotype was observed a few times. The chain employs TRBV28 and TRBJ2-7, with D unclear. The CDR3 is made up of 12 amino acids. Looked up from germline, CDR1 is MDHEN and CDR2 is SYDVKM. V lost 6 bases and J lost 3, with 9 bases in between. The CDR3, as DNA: TGTGCCAGCAGCCCCCCCTTCTACGAGCAGTACTTC. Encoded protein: CASSPPFYEQYF.

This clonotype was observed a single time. Here the CDR3 reads CSARSGAPRRAGTQYF. Here the CDR3 DNA reads TGCAGTGCTAGGTCGGGGGCCCCCCGCCGCGCAGGTACGCAGTATTTT. The gene calls are TRBV20-1 and TRBJ2-3; D may be TRBD1 or TRBD2 (6 bases each). The V and J ends lost 3 bases and 8 bases respectively, with 24 bases between them. The CDR3 contains 16 residues. Germline assignment: CDR1 DFQATT and CDR2 SNEGSKA (reference sequence).

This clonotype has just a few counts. For the CDR3, the DNA is TGCGCCAGCCGGGGACGGAAAGAGACCCAGTACTTC. It codes for CASRGRKETQYF. The chain is built from TRBV10-2 and TRBJ2-5, with D possibly being TRBD1 or TRBD2 (5 bases each). Germline V gives CDR1 WSHSY, CDR2 SAAADI. CDR3 size: 12 residues. V dropped 8 bases and J dropped 3 bases, with 10 bases sitting between them.

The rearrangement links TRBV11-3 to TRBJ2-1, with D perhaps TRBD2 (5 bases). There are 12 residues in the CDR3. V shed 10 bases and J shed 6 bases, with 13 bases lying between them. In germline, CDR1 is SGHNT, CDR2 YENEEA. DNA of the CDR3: TGTGCCACCCGTGGAGGTGGCAATGAGCAGTTCTTC. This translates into CATRGGGNEQFF.